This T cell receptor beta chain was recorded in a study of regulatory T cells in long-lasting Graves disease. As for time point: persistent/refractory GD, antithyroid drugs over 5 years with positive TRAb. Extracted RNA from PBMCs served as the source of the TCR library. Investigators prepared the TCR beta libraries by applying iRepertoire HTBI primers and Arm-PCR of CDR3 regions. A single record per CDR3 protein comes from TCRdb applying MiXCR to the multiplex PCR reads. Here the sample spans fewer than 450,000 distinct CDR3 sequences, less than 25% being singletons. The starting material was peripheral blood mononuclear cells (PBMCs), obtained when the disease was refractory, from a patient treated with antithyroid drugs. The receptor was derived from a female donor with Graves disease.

The CDR3: CAWSMPGTGYTF. The CDR3 DNA follows: TGTGCCTGGAGTATGCCCGGAACTGGCTACACCTTC. The V gene is TRBV30, the J gene TRBJ1-2; D ambiguous. V was trimmed by 2 bases and J by 7 bases, leaving 11 bases between them. CDR3 length: 12 residues. Germline assignment: CDR1 GTSNPN and CDR2 SVGIG (reference sequence).